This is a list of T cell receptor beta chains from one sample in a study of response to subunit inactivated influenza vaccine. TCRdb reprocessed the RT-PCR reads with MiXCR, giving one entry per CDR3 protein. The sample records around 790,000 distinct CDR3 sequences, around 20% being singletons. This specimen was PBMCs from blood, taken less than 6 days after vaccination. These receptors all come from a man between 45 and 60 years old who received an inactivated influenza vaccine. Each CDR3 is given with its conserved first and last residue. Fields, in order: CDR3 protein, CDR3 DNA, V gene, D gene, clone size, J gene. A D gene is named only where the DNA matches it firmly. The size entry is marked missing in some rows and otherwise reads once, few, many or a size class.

CDR3 protein: CSVVQGLHEQYF; CDR3 DNA: TGCAGCGTAGTGCAGGGGTTGCACGAGCAGTACTTC; V gene: TRBV29-1; D gene: .; clone size: few; J gene: TRBJ2-7
CDR3 protein: CASSLNWGSYEQYF; CDR3 DNA: TGCGCCAGCAGCTTGAATTGGGGCTCCTACGAGCAGTACTTC; V gene: TRBV5-1; D gene: .; clone size: .; J gene: TRBJ2-7
CDR3 protein: CASSTQGETEAFF; CDR3 DNA: TGCGCCAGCAGCACGCAGGGGGAAACTGAAGCTTTCTTT; V gene: TRBV5-1; D gene: TRBD1; clone size: .; J gene: TRBJ1-1
CDR3 protein: CASSLGWTSGAVEQYF; CDR3 DNA: TGTGCCAGCAGCTTAGGATGGACTAGCGGGGCCGTCGAGCAGTACTTC; V gene: TRBV7-2; D gene: TRBD2; clone size: .; J gene: TRBJ2-7
CDR3 protein: CASSPSGAPDTQYF; CDR3 DNA: TGTGCCAGCAGCCCCTCTGGGGCCCCAGATACGCAGTATTTT; V gene: TRBV7-9; D gene: .; clone size: .; J gene: TRBJ2-3
CDR3 protein: CATSDRGLAADEQFF; CDR3 DNA: TGTGCCACCAGTGACCGGGGACTAGCGGCAGATGAGCAGTTCTTC; V gene: TRBV24-1; D gene: TRBD2; clone size: few; J gene: TRBJ2-1
CDR3 protein: CSAIRGTGSYEQYF; CDR3 DNA: TGCAGTGCTATTAGAGGGACAGGGTCCTACGAGCAGTACTTC; V gene: TRBV20-1; D gene: TRBD1; clone size: .; J gene: TRBJ2-7
CDR3 protein: CASSSYFGGDEQYF; CDR3 DNA: TGTGCCAGCAGCAGCTACTTTGGGGGAGACGAGCAGTACTTC; V gene: TRBV7-9; D gene: .; clone size: .; J gene: TRBJ2-7
CDR3 protein: CASSSTAALETQYF; CDR3 DNA: TGTGCCAGCAGTTCTACAGCCGCCCTGGAGACCCAGTACTTC; V gene: TRBV27; D gene: .; clone size: once; J gene: TRBJ2-5
CDR3 protein: CASSVDSRGGASQHF; CDR3 DNA: TGTGCCAGCAGCGTAGATAGTCGAGGGGGAGCCTCCCAGCATTTT; V gene: TRBV9; D gene: .; clone size: .; J gene: TRBJ1-5
CDR3 protein: CASSYEGRLATNEKLFF; CDR3 DNA: TGTGCCAGCAGTTACGAGGGGAGGCTTGCAACTAATGAAAAACTGTTTTTT; V gene: TRBV6-5; D gene: .; clone size: few; J gene: TRBJ1-4
CDR3 protein: CASGAGPNQPQHF; CDR3 DNA: TGTGCCAGCGGGGCAGGCCCGAATCAGCCCCAGCATTTT; V gene: TRBV6-1; D gene: .; clone size: .; J gene: TRBJ1-5
CDR3 protein: CASSNRGVTGELFF; CDR3 DNA: TGCGCCAGCAGCAACAGGGGTGTGACCGGGGAGCTGTTTTTT; V gene: TRBV5-1; D gene: TRBD1; clone size: .; J gene: TRBJ2-2
CDR3 protein: CSATRTGNYGYTF; CDR3 DNA: TGCAGTGCTACCCGGACAGGGAATTATGGCTACACCTTC; V gene: TRBV20-1; D gene: TRBD1; clone size: .; J gene: TRBJ1-2
CDR3 protein: CSATGGGAFYEQYF; CDR3 DNA: TGCAGTGCTACCGGGGGGGGAGCTTTCTACGAGCAGTACTTC; V gene: TRBV20-1; D gene: TRBD2; clone size: few; J gene: TRBJ2-7
CDR3 protein: CASSYEGHQPQHF; CDR3 DNA: TGTGCCAGCAGTTACGAGGGACATCAGCCCCAGCATTTT; V gene: TRBV6-2/TRBV6-3; D gene: .; clone size: few; J gene: TRBJ1-5
CDR3 protein: CASSKLPGELFF; CDR3 DNA: TGCGCCAGCAGTAAATTACCCGGGGAGCTGTTTTTT; V gene: TRBV4-1; D gene: .; clone size: .; J gene: TRBJ2-2
CDR3 protein: CASSPGTGPIEQYF; CDR3 DNA: TGTGCCAGCAGCCCTGGGACGGGCCCCATCGAGCAGTACTTC; V gene: TRBV9; D gene: .; clone size: few; J gene: TRBJ2-7
CDR3 protein: CASSHSDYYEQYF; CDR3 DNA: TGTGCCAGCAGTCATAGCGATTACTACGAGCAGTACTTC; V gene: TRBV7-8; D gene: .; clone size: .; J gene: TRBJ2-7
CDR3 protein: CASSADRTSTDTQYF; CDR3 DNA: TGTGCCAGCTCAGCCGACAGGACAAGCACAGATACGCAGTATTTT; V gene: TRBV18; D gene: .; clone size: .; J gene: TRBJ2-3
CDR3 protein: CASSPGTSGGTDTQYF; CDR3 DNA: TGTGCCAGCAGCCCTGGGACTAGCGGGGGCACAGATACGCAGTATTTT; V gene: TRBV4-2; D gene: TRBD2; clone size: many; J gene: TRBJ2-3
CDR3 protein: CASSQVGSEQFF; CDR3 DNA: TGCGCCAGCAGCCAAGTGGGAAGTGAGCAGTTCTTC; V gene: TRBV4-3; D gene: .; clone size: .; J gene: TRBJ2-1
CDR3 protein: CSASPGGSEKLFF; CDR3 DNA: TGCAGTGCTAGTCCAGGGGGGTCTGAAAAACTGTTTTTT; V gene: TRBV20-1; D gene: TRBD1; clone size: few; J gene: TRBJ1-4
CDR3 protein: CASSFFSGSNEQFF; CDR3 DNA: TGTGCCAGCAGTTTTTTTTCGGGATCCAATGAGCAGTTCTTC; V gene: TRBV12-3/TRBV12-4; D gene: .; clone size: .; J gene: TRBJ2-1
CDR3 protein: CASSPRLAGQPGEQFF; CDR3 DNA: TGTGCCAGCAGCCCAAGACTAGCGGGGCAACCCGGTGAGCAGTTCTTC; V gene: TRBV13; D gene: TRBD2; clone size: .; J gene: TRBJ2-1
CDR3 protein: CSAREPGRYTGELFF; CDR3 DNA: TGCAGTGCTAGAGAACCGGGACGATACACCGGGGAGCTGTTTTTT; V gene: TRBV20-1; D gene: .; clone size: few; J gene: TRBJ2-2